This passage covers 18 T cell receptor beta chains from one sample sequenced in a study of response to subunit inactivated influenza vaccine. TCRdb processed the RT-PCR reads anew with MiXCR; each CDR3 protein has one entry. The table has about 500,000 distinct CDR3 sequences, under 15% seen once. Material: PBMCs from blood, obtained roughly 45 days after vaccination. The receptor set was obtained from a man aged 50 or older who received an inactivated influenza vaccine.

The chain combines TRBV2 with TRBJ2-7; possible D gene TRBD2, 6 bases. Germline CDR1 SNHLY, CDR2 FYNNEI. The CDR3 runs to 14 residues. V lost 3 bases and J lost 12, with 21 bases in between. The CDR3: CASSEGAGRPLRYF. CDR3 DNA sequence: TGTGCCAGCAGTGAGGGTGCGGGGCGCCCCCTTCGGTACTTC.

The sample holds a few counts of this clonotype. In nucleotides, the CDR3 is TGCGCCAGCAGCCAGGCGCAGTCCTACGAGCAGTACTTC. Translation: CASSQAQSYEQYF. The chain recombines TRBV5-1 with TRBJ2-7; D remains ambiguous. The CDR3 extends over 13 amino acids. Germline assignment: CDR1 SGHRS and CDR2 YFSETQ. Trimming removed 4 bases from V and 1 base from J, with 9 bases in between.

J is TRBJ2-5 and V is TRBV20-1; D possibly corresponds to TRBD1 (5 bases). The CDR3 is made up of 13 amino acids. Trimming cost V 2 bases and J 4 bases, with 11 bases left between them. Germline V gene data show CDR1 as DFQATT and CDR2 as SNEGSKA (reference sequence). CDR3 sequence reads: CSARIFRAETQYF. Written as DNA, the CDR3 is TGCAGTGCTAGAATATTCAGGGCAGAGACCCAGTACTTC.

The chain is built from TRBV7-9 and TRBJ2-7; TRBD2 aligns across 7 bases. Germline CDR1 reads SEHNR; CDR2 reads FQNEAQ (reference sequence). This CDR3 contains 14 residues. V dropped 0 bases and J dropped 3; count of bases not matched to a gene: 2. The CDR3 DNA sequence: TGTGCCAGCAGCTTAGCTCGGGGGGACTACGAGCAGTACTTC. Its translation: CASSLARGDYEQYF.

This clonotype was observed a handful of times. The chain recombines TRBV24-1 with TRBJ2-1; tentative D call: TRBD2 (5 bases). The CDR3 has 15 residues. Looked up from germline, CDR1 is KGHDR and CDR2 is SFDVKD. Trimming shortened V by 3 bases and J by 0 bases, and 8 bases separated the two germline ends. Here the CDR3 DNA reads TGTGCCACCAGTGATGACGGACTCTCCTACAATGAGCAGTTCTTC. Residues: CATSDDGLSYNEQFF.

The chain links TRBV5-6 to TRBJ2-1; no clear D. The CDR3 has 16 residues. From germline, CDR1 is SGHDT and CDR2 YYEEEE. Trimming left V 0 bases short and J 0 bases short, with 10 bases between. In DNA form, the CDR3 reads TGTGCCAGCAGCTTGGTTCGACGAAGCTCCTACAATGAGCAGTTCTTC. Translated: CASSLVRRSSYNEQFF.

This clonotype has just a few counts. CDR3 sequence: CASSFGQGAQETQYF. DNA for the CDR3: TGTGCCAGCAGCTTCGGACAGGGGGCACAAGAGACCCAGTACTTC. This chain uses TRBV7-9 with TRBJ2-5; the match to TRBD1 covers 11 bases. Trimming took 3 bases from V and 2 from J; bases not matched to a gene: 2. Germline CDR1 reads SEHNR; CDR2 reads FQNEAQ (reference sequence). This CDR3 is built from 15 residues.

The chain employs TRBV20-1 and TRBJ2-1; D uncertain. V lost 6 bases and J lost 10, with 16 bases in between. Germline V gene lookup returns CDR1 DFQATT and CDR2 SNEGSKA (reference sequence). The CDR3 covers 12 residues. The CDR3 protein is CSADQRNVEQFF. The CDR3 coding sequence is TGCAGTGCCGACCAACGGAATGTGGAGCAGTTCTTC.

About this clonotype: Sequence at one end of the junction differs from germline and may be a read error. This chain joins TRBV6-5 and TRBJ2-7; TRBD2 is a possible D gene (5 bases). Germline CDR1 reads MNHEY; CDR2 reads SVGAGI. This CDR3 comprises 13 residues. CDR3 DNA: TGTGCCAGCAGTTACGGGAGCTCCTACGAGCAGCACTTC. It yields the protein CASSYGSSYEQHF.

On this clonotype: A much larger clone differs from this one at a single base, so this may be a read error. The chain employs TRBV5-5 and TRBJ2-7; no reliable D call. V gave up 2 bases and J gave up 5 bases, with 14 bases separating them. This CDR3 has 14 residues. Germline CDR1 and CDR2: SGHKS and YYEKEE (reference sequence). The DNA for the CDR3 is TGTGCCAGCAGCTTCAACTATCCGTGCCACGAGCAGTACTTC. It is translated as CASSFNYPCHEQYF.

The table lists this clonotype with many counts. V usage is TRBV20-1 and J usage is TRBJ2-1; 8 bases agree with TRBD2. CDR1 DFQATT and CDR2 SNEGSKA come from the germline V gene (reference sequence). CDR3 size: 15 residues. Unmatched junction bases numbered 7, after V lost 6 bases and J lost 0 bases. The CDR3 here is CSATILADSYNEQFF. In nucleotides, the CDR3 is TGCAGTGCCACGATACTAGCGGACTCCTACAATGAGCAGTTCTTC.

This clonotype came up a few times. CDR3 residues: CASSSVQLTTIRGTGELFF. CDR3 sequence (DNA): TGTGCCAGCAGTTCCGTTCAACTAACCACCATTCGAGGCACCGGGGAGCTGTTTTTT. The chain recombines TRBV6-2 or TRBV6-3 with TRBJ2-2; the D is unclear. Germline assignment: CDR1 MNHEY and CDR2 SVGEGT. The CDR3 spans 19 residues. Deletions cut 4 bases from V and 4 bases from J, with 25 bases between.

This chain uses TRBV20-1 with TRBJ2-1, with TRBD2 identical over 7 bases. The CDR3 has 15 amino acids. J gave up 9 bases and V 0 bases, and 11 bases lay outside the gene matches. The germline CDR1 and CDR2 sequences are DFQATT and SNEGSKA (reference sequence). CDR3 protein: CSARDRSGVFGEQFF. Written as DNA, the CDR3 is TGCAGTGCTAGAGATCGCAGCGGGGTGTTCGGTGAGCAGTTCTTC.

This clonotype has just a few counts. CDR3 nucleotide sequence: TGTGCCAGCAGGGACTATACGACCTACGAGCAGTACTTC. As protein: CASRDYTTYEQYF. This chain connects TRBV5-6 to TRBJ2-7; D perhaps matches TRBD2 (6 bases). CDR1 is SGHDT and CDR2 is YYEEEE in the germline V gene. The CDR3 consists of 13 residues. V lost 5 bases to trimming and J lost 2 bases, with 11 bases between them.

J is TRBJ1-2 and V is TRBV6-1; 8 bases are a match to TRBD1. Unmatched junction bases numbered 8, after V lost 6 bases and J lost 2 bases. Germline CDR1 is MNHNS and CDR2 is SASEGT. The CDR3 has 15 amino acids. In DNA form, the CDR3 reads TGTGCCAGCAGCCCGACAGGGGCCTTAAACTATGGCTACACCTTC. This sequence encodes CASSPTGALNYGYTF.

This clonotype was picked up a small number of times. This chain joins TRBV12-3 or TRBV12-4 and TRBJ2-1, with 9 bases lining up with TRBD2. With V trimmed by 6 bases and J by 3 bases, 9 bases remained unmatched. This CDR3 has 16 amino acids. The CDR3 bases are TGTGCCAGCAGAATACCAGAGACTAGCGGCTACAATGAGCAGTTCTTC. Its translation is CASRIPETSGYNEQFF.

The V and J genes are TRBV29-1 and TRBJ1-2; 11 bases map to TRBD1. With 0 bases clipped from V and 5 bases from J, the junction kept 5 bases outside the gene matches. Germline V gene data show CDR1 as SQVTM and CDR2 as ANQGSEA. The CDR3 is 15 amino acids. The chain's CDR3 is CSVEDRTGGWYGYTF. The CDR3 DNA reads TGCAGCGTTGAAGATAGGACAGGGGGCTGGTATGGCTACACCTTC.

In this sample, this clonotype turned up a few times. CDR3 DNA: TGTGCCAGCAGTTACGCCAACAGGGAGGTTCTCGGGGCCAACGTCCTGACTTTC. It specifies CASSYANREVLGANVLTF. The chain is built from TRBV6-2 or TRBV6-3 and TRBJ2-6; D tentatively fits TRBD1 or TRBD2 (6 bases each). CDR3 length: 18 amino acids. Germline V lookup: CDR1 MNHEY, CDR2 SVGEGT. Trimming stripped 2 bases from V and 4 bases from J, with 18 bases between.